What follows are 29 T cell receptor beta chains derived from one specimen sequenced in a study of T cell changes during pregnancy in multiple sclerosis. Sequencing was performed with immunoSEQ multiplex PCR; in TCRdb, only in-frame clones are kept and a portion is missing. The sample contains tens of thousands of clones, around 92% of which appear only once. The sample consisted of peripheral blood, taken in the third trimester of pregnancy. The receptors here all came from a female donor in good health, enrolled as a control in a pregnancy study.

To note about this clone: Additional DNA sequences in this sample encode the identical CDR3. The chain has TRBV9 and TRBJ1-2, with no clear D. The germline V gene has CDR1 SGDLS and CDR2 YYNGEE. This CDR3 has 11 residues. Trimming cost V 2 bases and J 11 bases, with 10 bases left between them. CDR3 in DNA: TGTGCCAGCAGCGTGGACGGACTATACACCTTC. Translated: CASSVDGLYTF. Full variable domain (remainder filled in from reference TRBV9 and TRBJ1-2): DSGVTQTPKHLITATGQRVTLRCSPRSGDLSVYWYQQSLDQGLQFLIQYYNGEERAKGNILERFSAQQFPDLHSELNLSSLELGDSALYFCASSVDGLYTFGSGTRLTVV.

The rearrangement joins TRBV5-1 to TRBJ2-7; 7 bases align to TRBD2. Unmatched junction bases numbered 8, after V lost 2 bases and J lost 6 bases. CDR1 and CDR2 from the germline V gene are SGHRS and YFSETQ. The CDR3 loop spans 14 amino acids. In nucleotides, the CDR3 is TGCGCCAGCAGCTTAGACCAGGGAGGGAGCGAGCAGTACTTC. Protein product: CASSLDQGGSEQYF. Full variable domain (missing parts from reference TRBV5-1 and TRBJ2-7): KAGVTQTPRYLIKTRGQQVTLSCSPISGHRSVSWYQQTPGQGLQFLFEYFSETQRNKGNFPGRFSGRQFSNSRSEMNVSTLELGDSALYLCASSLDQGGSEQYFGPGTRLTVT.

The chain carries TRBV7-9 and TRBJ2-5, with 12 bases identical to TRBD2. The CDR3 spans 14 residues. Germline V CDR1 and CDR2: SEHNR, FQNEAQ (reference sequence). V lost 4 bases, J lost 4 bases, and 1 base stayed unmatched. The CDR3 DNA sequence: TGTGCCAGCAGCTGGGGACTAGCGGGAGAGACCCAGTACTTC. It translates to CASSWGLAGETQYF.

The chain joins TRBV27 to TRBJ2-6, with unresolved D. CDR3 size: 15 residues. V lost 7 bases and J lost 3, with 13 bases in between. Germline assignment: CDR1 MNHEY and CDR2 SMNVEV (reference sequence). CDR3 DNA sequence: TGTGCCAGCATCTCCCTTACGGGTGGGGCCAACGTCCTGACTTTC. Amino acids: CASISLTGGANVLTF.

The V gene is TRBV7-9, the J gene TRBJ2-1, with 7 bases fitting TRBD2. The germline V gene encodes CDR1 SEHNR and CDR2 FQNEAQ (reference sequence). V dropped 3 bases and J dropped 4; count of bases not matched to a gene: 12. The CDR3 sequence is 17 residues long. CDR3: CASSLTQRGASYNEQFF. CDR3 DNA sequence: TGTGCCAGCAGCTTGACCCAGCGGGGAGCTTCATACAATGAGCAGTTCTTC.

The chain couples TRBV6-4 to TRBJ1-2, with 10 bases identical to TRBD1. Germline values: CDR1 MRHNA, CDR2 SNTAGT. V shed 0 bases and J 6 bases; nucleotides not matched to a gene: 7. This CDR3 has 16 amino acids. The CDR3 DNA reads as TGTGCCAGCAGTGACTCATCGAGGACAGGGGGTCATGGCTACACCTTC. It is translated as CASSDSSRTGGHGYTF.

The V gene is TRBV5-4, the J gene TRBJ2-5; TRBD2 aligns across 8 bases. The germline V gene has CDR1 SGHNT and CDR2 YYREEE (reference sequence). The CDR3 contains 15 residues. With V trimmed by 0 bases and J by 2 bases, 3 bases remained unmatched. CDR3 region: CASSLGGGGQETQYF. For the CDR3, the DNA is TGTGCCAGCAGCTTGGGGGGCGGGGGGCAAGAGACCCAGTACTTC.

This sequence joins TRBV5-1 and TRBJ1-1; D is ambiguous. V gave up 1 base and J gave up 1 base, with 11 bases separating them. This CDR3 comprises 15 residues. Per the germline V gene, CDR1 is SGHRS and CDR2 is YFSETQ. The CDR3 coding sequence is TGCGCCAGCAGCTTGTTGGCCTCTGAGAACACTGAAGCTTTCTTT. This codes for CASSLLASENTEAFF. Full variable domain (remainder filled in from reference TRBV5-1 and TRBJ1-1): KAGVTQTPRYLIKTRGQQVTLSCSPISGHRSVSWYQQTPGQGLQFLFEYFSETQRNKGNFPGRFSGRQFSNSRSEMNVSTLELGDSALYLCASSLLASENTEAFFGQGTRLTVV.

The V call is TRBV6-1, the J call TRBJ1-2; 8 nucleotides align to TRBD1. With V trimmed by 3 bases and J by 4 bases, 4 bases remained unmatched. CDR3 size: 14 residues. Germline V gene sequence: CDR1 MNHNS, CDR2 SASEGT. CDR3 in amino acids: CASSETGAIYGYTF. The CDR3, as DNA: TGTGCCAGCAGTGAGACAGGGGCCATCTATGGCTACACCTTC.

J is TRBJ2-7 and V is TRBV6-1; 7 nucleotides align to TRBD1. The CDR3 totals 14 residues. J was trimmed by 0 bases and V by 3 bases; bases with no gene match: 2. Germline CDR1 is MNHNS and CDR2 is SASEGT. CDR3 sequence: CASSDNRGSYEQYF. The CDR3 DNA reads TGTGCCAGCAGTGATAACAGGGGCTCCTACGAGCAGTACTTC.

The chain combines TRBV2 with TRBJ2-6; D is ambiguous. This CDR3 contains 14 residues. Germline V gene data show CDR1 as SNHLY and CDR2 as FYNNEI. Deletions cut 3 bases from V and 1 base from J, with 4 bases between. The DNA for the CDR3 is TGTGCCAGCAGTGATCCATCTGGGGCCAACGTCCTGACTTTC. Translation gives CASSDPSGANVLTF.

The rearrangement joins TRBV5-5 to TRBJ2-2; a possible D gene is TRBD2 (5 bases). CDR3 size: 16 residues. Germline V gives CDR1 SGHKS, CDR2 YYEKEE (reference sequence). The V gene lost 6 bases and the J gene lost 5 bases, with 20 bases spanning the gap. The CDR3, as DNA: TGTGCCAGCACCTCCGACGAGGGTCTTAGGACCGGGGAGCTGTTTTTT. Amino acids: CASTSDEGLRTGELFF.

The chain links TRBV7-9 to TRBJ2-7, with 10 bases aligning to TRBD2. The CDR3 runs 15 residues. Germline CDR1 reads SEHNR; CDR2 reads FQNEAQ (reference sequence). V dropped 5 bases and J dropped 6; count of bases not matched to a gene: 10. The CDR3 sequence: CASSGLAGVFGEQYF. CDR3 DNA: TGTGCCAGCAGCGGTCTAGCGGGAGTCTTCGGCGAGCAGTACTTC.

The chain combines TRBV7-2 with TRBJ1-1; TRBD1 agrees at 8 bases. CDR3 length equals 15 residues. Germline loops: CDR1 SGHTA, CDR2 FQGNSA. Trimming at V came to 5 bases and at J to 10 bases, leaving 15 bases not matched to a gene. The CDR3 spells CASSGPDRAAFRAFF. CDR3 in DNA: TGTGCCAGCAGCGGACCGGACAGGGCGGCTTTTCGAGCTTTCTTT.

The V call is TRBV5-1, the J call TRBJ1-1; D remains unclear. This CDR3 has 14 residues. Germline CDR1 is SGHRS and CDR2 is YFSETQ. Trimming stripped 6 bases from V and 2 bases from J, with 14 bases between. The CDR3 DNA reads TGCGCCAGCACCCTTCAGCGGGGTAACACTGAAGCTTTCTTT. Its translation is CASTLQRGNTEAFF.

J is TRBJ1-1 and V is TRBV29-1, with D possibly TRBD1 on 5 matching bases. The CDR3 spans 12 residues. V was cut by 7 bases and J by 1 base, with 10 bases left in between. CDR1 and CDR2 (germline): SQVTM, ANQGSEA. For the CDR3, the DNA is TGCAGCGGTCGGGGGGAGAACACTGAAGCTTTCTTT. Translating gives CSGRGENTEAFF.

The chain joins TRBV19 to TRBJ2-1, with 8 nucleotides matching TRBD1. From germline, CDR1 is LNHDA and CDR2 SQIVND (reference sequence). The V and J ends lost 0 bases and 10 bases, in that order; junction bases with no gene match: 2. The CDR3 has 13 amino acids. The CDR3 spells CASSIDRGREQFF. CDR3 nucleotides: TGTGCCAGTAGTATAGACAGGGGGCGAGAGCAGTTCTTC.

This rearrangement joins TRBV4-2 to TRBJ1-3, with D perhaps TRBD1 (5 bases). Trimming removed 0 bases from V and 5 bases from J, with 14 bases in between. CDR3 length: 16 residues. Germline V gene sequence: CDR1 LGHNA, CDR2 YNFKEQ. The CDR3 coding sequence is TGTGCCAGCAGCCAAGATAACGGGGGAAGGAGAAACACCATATATTTT. Its protein product is CASSQDNGGRRNTIYF.

V gene TRBV5-1 combines with J gene TRBJ2-3, with 11 bases matching TRBD2. The V gene end was trimmed by 4 bases and the J gene end by 7 bases; junction bases not matched to a gene: 11. The CDR3 consists of 16 residues. The germline CDR1 and CDR2 sequences are SGHRS and YFSETQ. The CDR3 bases are TGCGCCAGCAGCAAGACTAGCGGGGAGGGTGGGAATACGCAGTATTTT. This translates into CASSKTSGEGGNTQYF.

V and J are TRBV7-7 and TRBJ2-7, with 11 bases aligning to TRBD2. This CDR3 spans 21 amino acids. Germline loops: CDR1 SSHAT, CDR2 FNYEAQ (reference sequence). J gave up 2 bases and V 1 base, and 19 bases lay outside the gene matches. The CDR3 DNA follows: TGTGCCAGCAGCTTAGGCCTCATAGGTGGTCTAGCGGGGGGCCCTGCCTACGAGCAGTACTTC. Protein: CASSLGLIGGLAGGPAYEQYF.

The DNA of the CDR3 is TGTGCCAGCAGTCTCCCCGGGTCTTTCAAGCCCCAGCATTTT. This codes for CASSLPGSFKPQHF. The rearrangement uses TRBV28 and TRBJ1-5; D uncertain. V was trimmed by 5 bases and J by 8 bases, leaving 16 bases between them. Germline V gene sequence: CDR1 MDHEN, CDR2 SYDVKM. The CDR3 has 14 amino acids.

This rearrangement joins TRBV11-2 to TRBJ1-4; maybe TRBD1 (5 bases). The germline V and J ends were trimmed by 6 bases and 7 bases, with 21 bases remaining between them. The CDR3 contains 16 residues. Per the germline V gene, CDR1 is SGHAT and CDR2 is FQNNGV. CDR3: CASSPQGLMGSEKLFF. The CDR3, as DNA: TGTGCCAGCAGTCCCCAGGGTCTCATGGGCAGTGAAAAACTGTTTTTT.

The chain uses TRBV28 and TRBJ2-4; 7 nucleotides align to TRBD1. Looked up from germline, CDR1 is MDHEN and CDR2 is SYDVKM. V was pared by 4 bases and J by 6 bases, with 12 bases of the junction left unmatched. The CDR3 runs 16 residues. CDR3 sequence: CASSSQTGPLGNIQYF. CDR3 sequence (DNA): TGTGCCAGCAGTTCCCAGACAGGGCCCCTAGGAAACATTCAGTACTTC.

This sequence joins TRBV4-1 and TRBJ2-2; TRBD1 agrees at 9 bases. Germline V CDR1 and CDR2: MGHRA, YSYEKL. This CDR3 has 15 amino acids. Trimming removed 8 bases from V and 4 bases from J; junction bases left unmatched: 8. The CDR3 coding sequence is TGCGCCAGCCCAGGGACAGGGATCGGCACCGGGGAGCTGTTTTTT. Amino acids: CASPGTGIGTGELFF.

The rearrangement links TRBV6-5 to TRBJ1-2, with a weak D call TRBD1 (5 bases). This CDR3 has 13 residues. Germline V lookup: CDR1 MNHEY, CDR2 SVGAGI. Between the trimmed V and J ends, which lost 5 bases and 4 bases, there was a span of 11 bases. In nucleotides, the CDR3 is TGTGCCAGCAGTCCCCAGGGTAGCTATGGCTACACCTTC. Residues: CASSPQGSYGYTF.

The chain is built from TRBV7-2 and TRBJ2-7, with 9 bases lining up with TRBD2. CDR1 SGHTA and CDR2 FQGNSA come from the germline V gene. The CDR3 totals 15 residues. Trimming cost V 3 bases and J 2 bases; bases outside gene matches: 5. The CDR3: CASSLQREVPYEQYF. In DNA form, the CDR3 reads TGTGCCAGCAGCTTGCAGCGGGAGGTACCCTACGAGCAGTACTTC.

The rearrangement uses TRBV4-1 and TRBJ2-1; 14 bases are a match to TRBD2. This CDR3 has 17 amino acids. Losses at the gene ends were 2 bases for V and 5 bases for J; bases not matched to a gene: 5. Germline lookup yields CDR1 MGHRA and CDR2 YSYEKL. The CDR3 is CASSQPRLAGGDNEQFF. The CDR3 bases are TGCGCCAGCAGCCAACCTCGACTAGCGGGGGGGGACAATGAGCAGTTCTTC.

The V call is TRBV18, the J call TRBJ2-5, with 9 bases identical to TRBD2. CDR1 KGHSH and CDR2 LQKENI come from the germline V gene. The CDR3 covers 15 residues. Unmatched junction bases numbered 4, after V lost 1 base and J lost 4 bases. CDR3 sequence: CASSPQVREGETQYF. The CDR3 region has the DNA TGTGCCAGCTCACCACAGGTGCGGGAGGGAGAGACCCAGTACTTC.

This clone was observed a few times. The V gene is TRBV6-1, the J gene TRBJ1-2, with a possible D match to TRBD1 (6 bases). CDR1 and CDR2 (germline): MNHNS, SASEGT. The CDR3 has 17 residues. V shed 4 bases and J shed 0 bases, with 18 bases lying between them. CDR3 sequence: CASSALAGAGANYGYTF. CDR3 sequence (DNA): TGTGCCAGCAGTGCCTTAGCGGGGGCTGGAGCTAACTATGGCTACACCTTC.